The next 9 T cell receptor beta chains were all read from a single sample in a study of cytomegalovirus exposure and HLA in healthy donors. The PCR had 60 Vbeta and 13 Jbeta primers. The assay was immunoSEQ multiplex PCR, and TCRdb's table has in-frame clones only and misses some. The table lists 170,000 or so clones, around 80% of them singletons, with under 8% in the top ten. The sequenced material came from PBMCs. Receptors were obtained from a middle-aged man in good health and CMV-seropositive.

Note on this clone: This same CDR3 is encoded by further DNA sequences in the sample. The rearrangement joins TRBV2 to TRBJ2-7, with TRBD1 matching over 7 bases. This CDR3 spans 14 amino acids. The germline gives CDR1 SNHLY, CDR2 FYNNEI. J gave up 2 bases and V 7 bases, and 8 bases lay outside the gene matches. CDR3 in amino acids: CASMGDSQTYEQYF. The CDR3 nucleotides are TGTGCCAGCATGGGGGACAGCCAAACCTACGAGCAGTACTTC.

This chain uses TRBV6-1 with TRBJ2-7; TRBD1 matches 7 bases. Trimming at V came to 10 bases and at J to 3 bases, leaving 12 bases not matched to a gene. This CDR3 has 14 residues. CDR1 is MNHNS, CDR2 SASEGT, per germline. The CDR3 loop is CATDDREFIYEQYV. CDR3 bases: TGTGCCACCGATGACAGGGAGTTTATCTACGAGCAGTACGTC.

This clone appeared a few times. CDR3 loop: CASSLPRGGDTEAFF. CDR3 nucleotides: TGTGCCAGCAGCTTGCCTCGGGGCGGGGACACTGAAGCTTTCTTT. This chain links TRBV5-6 with TRBJ1-1; D may be TRBD1 (5 bases). Germline V gives CDR1 SGHDT, CDR2 YYEEEE. The CDR3 is 15 amino acids. The V and J ends lost 1 base and 3 bases respectively, with 13 bases between them.

The rearrangement uses TRBV6-1 and TRBJ1-2; D is uncertain. The CDR3 runs to 15 residues. Trimming shortened V by 4 bases and J by 8 bases, and 20 bases separated the two germline ends. The germline V gene encodes CDR1 MNHNS and CDR2 SASEGT. CDR3 in amino acids: CASSADPGIKIGYTF. The CDR3 DNA reads TGTGCCAGCAGTGCAGATCCCGGGATTAAGATCGGCTACACCTTC.

This chain links TRBV9 with TRBJ2-1; D gene ambiguous. This CDR3 spans 12 amino acids. The germline V gene encodes CDR1 SGDLS and CDR2 YYNGEE. With 3 bases removed from V and 7 bases from J, the gap between germline ends came to 8 bases. The CDR3, as DNA: TGTGCCAGCAGCGCCTCTGCGAATGAGCAGTTCTTC. Translation gives CASSASANEQFF. Using reference TRBV9 and TRBJ2-1 for the parts outside the CDR3, the full variable domain is DSGVTQTPKHLITATGQRVTLRCSPRSGDLSVYWYQQSLDQGLQFLIQYYNGEERAKGNILERFSAQQFPDLHSELNLSSLELGDSALYFCASSASANEQFFGPGTRLTVL.

In its sample, this clone was seen a few times. The rearrangement uses TRBV7-8 and TRBJ2-1, with D perhaps matching TRBD2 (5 bases). V dropped 4 bases and J dropped 3 bases, with 16 bases sitting between them. From germline, CDR1 is SGHVS and CDR2 FQNEAQ. This CDR3 is built from 16 residues. CDR3 DNA sequence: TGTGCCAGCAGCTGGACTCAAAAGGAATACTACAATGAGCAGTTCTTC. This encodes CASSWTQKEYYNEQFF. Combining the CDR3 with reference TRBV7-8 and TRBJ2-1 gives the whole variable domain GAGVSQSPRYKVAKRGQDVALRCDPISGHVSLFWYQQALGQGPEFLTYFQNEAQLDKSGLPSDRFFAERPEGSVSTLKIQRTQQEDSAVYLCASSWTQKEYYNEQFFGPGTRLTVL.

In its sample, this clone was seen a few times. The chain uses TRBV7-6 and TRBJ2-1; 10 nucleotides align to TRBD2. CDR1 SGHVS and CDR2 FNYEAQ come from the germline V gene. J lost 6 bases, V lost 3 bases, and 14 bases had no gene match. CDR3 length equals 18 residues. CDR3 in DNA: TGTGCCAGCAGCTTTTCCGATTCTAGCGGGGGTAGGGGCAATGAGCAGTTCTTC. Protein sequence: CASSFSDSSGGRGNEQFF.

The chain carries TRBV5-6 and TRBJ2-6, with a tentative D call TRBD1 (5 bases). Germline V gene data show CDR1 as SGHDT and CDR2 as YYEEEE. V shed 4 bases and J shed 0 bases, with 11 bases lying between them. The CDR3 runs to 16 residues. CDR3 nucleotide sequence: TGTGCCAGCAGCGTCCAGGGCAACTCTGGGGCCAACGTCCTGACTTTC. This gives the protein CASSVQGNSGANVLTF.

V and J are TRBV18 and TRBJ2-3; D uncertain. With 0 bases removed from V and 6 bases from J, the gap between germline ends came to 7 bases. Germline V gene data show CDR1 as KGHSH and CDR2 as LQKENI. The CDR3 spans 13 residues. CDR3 DNA sequence: TGTGCCAGCTCACCACCGTCCACTGATACGCAGTATTTT. As protein: CASSPPSTDTQYF. The full variable domain, completed using reference TRBV18 and TRBJ2-3, is NAGVMQNPRHLVRRRGQEARLRCSPMKGHSHVYWYRQLPEEGLKFMVYLQKENIIDESGMPKERFSAEFPKEGPSILRIQQVVRGDSAAYFCASSPPSTDTQYFGPGTRLTVL.